These 3 T cell receptor beta chains came from one sample sequenced in a study of shared clonotypes between healthy human individuals. Here immunoSEQ multiplex PCR was the method, and the copy in TCRdb shows in-frame clones only, minus some. The table records under 2,500,000 clones, almost 96% of them present only once. The specimen sequenced was naive CD4+ T cells sorted from blood. Subset meaning: CD45RA+ positively selected. Receptors were obtained from a man younger than 35 in good health.

Worth noting for this clone: The sample contains more than one DNA sequence encoding this CDR3. The rearrangement joins TRBV28 to TRBJ1-1; D not certain. CDR3 length equals 13 residues. Per germline, CDR1 MDHEN and CDR2 SYDVKM. The V and J ends lost 2 bases and 2 bases respectively, with 6 bases between them. CDR3 in DNA: TGTGCCAGCAGTTTAGTAGGAAACACTGAAGCTTTCTTT. Amino acids: CASSLVGNTEAFF. The variable domain in full, completed from reference TRBV28 and TRBJ1-1, reads DVKVTQSSRYLVKRTGEKVFLECVQDMDHENMFWYRQDPGLGLRLIYFSYDVKMKEKGDIPEGYSVSREKKERFSLILESASTNQTSMYLCASSLVGNTEAFFGQGTRLTVV.

The rearrangement links TRBV7-6 to TRBJ2-7, with D unresolved. V shed 3 bases and J shed 1 base, with 10 bases lying between them. CDR1 and CDR2 from the germline V gene are SGHVS and FNYEAQ. The CDR3 has 14 residues. The CDR3 DNA reads as TGTGCCAGCAGCTTTTCCGGAGCTTCCTACGAGCAGTACTTC. As protein: CASSFSGASYEQYF.

V and J are TRBV27 and TRBJ2-7, with a weak D call TRBD1 (6 bases). This CDR3 contains 13 residues. Trimming cost V 5 bases and J 3 bases, with 11 bases left between them. Germline CDR1 is MNHEY and CDR2 is SMNVEV (reference sequence). The CDR3 coding sequence is TGTGCCAGCAGTACCCGGGACAACTACGAGCAGTACTTC. This encodes CASSTRDNYEQYF.